The clone carrying this T cell receptor beta chain occurred a few times. Its specificity is unknown. The data are from a study of vaccination effects on CD4 cells after COVID-19. The CDR3 is 14 residues long. Germline CDR1 SNHLY, CDR2 FYNNEI. Trimming removed 4 bases from V and 0 bases from J, with 6 bases in between. Some clones are missing from TCRdb's copy, which holds only in-frame ones; the method was immunoSEQ multiplex PCR. The data show 35,000 to 50,000 clones, with 77% seen just once and roughly 3.1% held by the top ten. With the ViraFEST assay, the study expanded antigen-specific CD4+ T cells using viral peptide pools, then sequenced them. After roughly 9 days in culture, the CD4+ T cells were isolated. Vaccine recipients, nucleocapsid antibody negative, had no prior SARS-CoV-2 infection. They grew over 1.5 million PBMC in each well, adding 8.5 to 10 IU/ml IL-2 and about 9.9 ug/ml peptides. Half-medium exchanges with IL-2 medium took place on days 3 and 7.

This sequence originates from a human donor who received a COVID-19 vaccine. The gene calls are TRBV2 and TRBJ2-2, with no clear D. Material: CD4+ T cells from PBMCs cultured with HCoV-NL63 spike peptides, obtained before COVID-19 vaccination. CDR3 sequence reads: CASSVQANTGELFF. CDR3 nucleotide sequence: TGTGCCAGCAGTGTTCAGGCGAACACCGGGGAGCTGTTTTTT.